This T cell receptor beta chain derives from a study of early T cells in non-severe SARS-CoV-2 infection (dated by TCRdb to the early 2020s). In the study overall: Because TCR sequencing relied on bulk RNA taken from unsorted whole blood, pairing of alpha and beta chains was not possible. Summary of the overall study and its limitations: Matching against VDJdb was skewed toward anti-spike CD8 responses, likely underestimated virus-specific expansions, and missed private and CD4 specificities.

Concerning this clonotype itself: It lacks a known antigen. Base qualities were left out, and no much larger clone turns up one base away.

A case-control design nested within a healthcare worker cohort in London, UK, was used, with weekly nasopharyngeal swab PCR tests and blood sampling performed. Healthcare workers were recruited during the week of the UK lockdown, between 23 and 31 March 2020, and followed weekly for up to roughly 15 weeks. Libraries were built with 5' RACE. The instrument given in TCRdb is NextSeq 500. To correct for sequencing error and PCR bias, the TCR library protocol tagged individual cDNA molecules with unique molecular identifiers. Both TCR alpha and beta chains were sequenced, and tight co-correlation was observed between alpha and beta sequence abundances in each sample. Per the original workflow: Decombinator V4 was used to annotate TCR sequences for V gene, J gene and CDR3. Expanded TCRs were defined as changing significantly between any two time points under a Poisson model with p below 0.0001. TCR abundances were normalised to the total number of TCRs sequenced in each sample and reported as counts per million. TRAV1-2 paired with TRAJ12, TRAJ20 or TRAJ33 defined MAIT TCRs, while TRAV10 paired with TRAJ18 defined iNKT TCRs. A search of VDJdb, accessed on 1 November 2021, was run for TCRs annotated to CMV, EBV and SARS-CoV-2, with TCRs annotated for multiple antigens excluded. In TCRdb, the public reads were trimmed at Q25 with fastp and aligned with MiXCR, with productive beta chains retained. Here each entry gathers all rows of one CDR3 protein and keeps the most common genes and DNA. In this record, the V and J calls reflect TCRdb's handling and not the investigators' own analysis. The sample table holds more than 50,000 distinct CDR3 sequences, of which over 10% were seen once. The ten biggest clones cover over 1.3% of the sample.

According to the germline V gene, CDR1 reads MDHEN and CDR2 reads SYDVKM. From cysteine to phenylalanine, the CDR3 is 14 amino acids long. Only the CDR3 part of the read is kept: 42 bases, read in frame from the first base. V is cut by 5 bases and J by 4 bases, and the space between the germline ends is 12 bases. The sample in question was whole blood, obtained at baseline. The sequence links TRBV28 to TRBJ2-1, with the D gene uncertain. The sequence was collected from an adult who was a healthcare worker with PCR-confirmed SARS-CoV-2 infection or an uninfected control (not recorded which). The CDR3: CASSRVNRYNEQFF. The DNA sequence is TGTGCCAGCAGTAGGGTAAATCGGTACAATGAGCAGTTCTTC.